These 21 T cell receptor beta chains were sequenced from one sample in a study of OX40 agonist ivuxolimab in advanced cancers. Receptors were amplified or captured by the immunoSEQ multiplex PCR assay. The table was pulled from immuneACCESS by TCRdb, which kept in-frame rearrangements only. Such tables lose some clones; where checked, under half of the loss comes from unresolved V genes, and the rest has no known cause. This sample comprises some 80,000 clones, about 90% of them detected only once. The top ten hold roughly 8.6% of the sample. The sequences come from CD4+ or CD8+ T cells sorted from blood, collected in a trial of the OX40 agonist ivuxolimab. The receptor set was obtained from an adult with an advanced solid tumor such as melanoma, head and neck, liver or kidney cancer.

CDR3 residues: CASSQDPSGVTDSYEQYF. CDR3 coding DNA: TGTGCCAGCAGCCAAGATCCTAGCGGGGTAACCGACTCCTACGAGCAGTACTTC. The chain has TRBV4-2 and TRBJ2-7; 9 nucleotides agree with TRBD2. With 0 bases clipped from V and 0 bases from J, the junction kept 9 bases outside the gene matches. This CDR3 comprises 18 residues. The germline gives CDR1 LGHNA, CDR2 YNFKEQ.

Only one count was recorded for this clone. The chain employs TRBV6-5 and TRBJ2-5; D is possibly TRBD2 (6 bases). Trimming cost V 6 bases and J 9 bases, with 20 bases left between them. Germline values: CDR1 MNHEY, CDR2 SVGAGI. There are 14 residues in the CDR3. CDR3 coding DNA: TGTGCCAGCAGCCCCGCGCAGGAGGGTTGGGCCCAGTACTTC. Translating gives CASSPAQEGWAQYF.

The chain employs TRBV10-2 and TRBJ2-7; D is undetermined. There are 11 residues in the CDR3. Trimming removed 2 bases at V and 4 bases at J, with 3 bases between. Germline V gene sequence: CDR1 WSHSY, CDR2 SAAADI. The CDR3 spells CASSENYEQYF. CDR3 DNA: TGCGCCAGCAGTGAGAATTACGAGCAGTACTTC.

The CDR3 region has the DNA TGTGCCAGCAGCTTAGCTCCCGGCACTGAAGCTTTCTTT. Protein product: CASSLAPGTEAFF. This sequence joins TRBV7-9 and TRBJ1-1; D remains unclear. Germline CDR1 is SEHNR and CDR2 is FQNEAQ (reference sequence). Trimming removed 0 bases from V and 4 bases from J, with 6 bases in between. The CDR3 is 13 residues long.

V usage is TRBV27 and J usage is TRBJ2-3; 12 bases are shared with TRBD2. After removal of 0 bases from V and 4 bases from J, the junction contained 5 bases not matched to a gene. This CDR3 spans 17 amino acids. Germline V gives CDR1 MNHEY, CDR2 SMNVEV (reference sequence). The CDR3 here is CASSLSSLAGGPDTQYF. In DNA, the CDR3 is TGTGCCAGCAGTTTATCGAGCCTAGCGGGGGGGCCAGATACGCAGTATTTT.

V is TRBV6-1 and J is TRBJ2-7; 9 bases align to TRBD1. The V gene end was trimmed by 7 bases and the J gene end by 3 bases; junction bases not matched to a gene: 10. From germline, CDR1 is MNHNS and CDR2 SASEGT. The CDR3 is made up of 15 amino acids. The CDR3 region is CASTLRGQGYYEQYF. The DNA for the CDR3 is TGTGCCAGCACCCTAAGAGGACAGGGGTACTACGAGCAGTACTTC.

The chain is built from TRBV7-6 and TRBJ2-7, with TRBD1 matching over 11 bases. Germline V gene sequence: CDR1 SGHVS, CDR2 FNYEAQ. V gave up 5 bases and J gave up 9 bases; unmatched junction bases: 3. The CDR3 spans 12 residues. CDR3 in DNA: TGTGCCAGCAGCCCGGGACAGGGGGGGCAGTACTTC. Translated: CASSPGQGGQYF.

This clone was picked up a small number of times. CDR3 DNA sequence: TGTGCCATCAGTGAGGGTCGGGACAGGGGCTACGAGCAGTACTTC. As protein: CAISEGRDRGYEQYF. J is TRBJ2-7 and V is TRBV10-3; 10 bases line up with TRBD1. This CDR3 is built from 15 residues. V gave up 2 bases and J gave up 3 bases; unmatched junction bases: 4. Looked up from germline, CDR1 is ENHRY and CDR2 is SYGVKD.

This CDR3 reads CASSPGTTLSEQYF. Written as DNA, the CDR3 is TGTGCCAGCAGCCCCGGGACTACCCTTAGCGAGCAGTACTTC. The chain joins TRBV7-8 to TRBJ2-7; 7 nucleotides align to TRBD2. The V gene end was trimmed by 5 bases and the J gene end by 6 bases; junction bases not matched to a gene: 10. The CDR3 has 14 amino acids. Germline V lookup: CDR1 SGHVS, CDR2 FQNEAQ.

This chain links TRBV10-3 with TRBJ1-1, with 8 positions matching TRBD1. V shed 5 bases, J shed 8 bases, and the junction held 1 base outside the gene matches. The CDR3 covers 11 residues. Germline V CDR1 and CDR2: ENHRY, SYGVKD. As DNA, the CDR3 is TGTGCCATCAGTCCAGGGGGCGAAGCTTTCTTT. Translated, it gives CAISPGGEAFF.

The chain couples TRBV6-5 to TRBJ1-2, with a possible D match to TRBD1 (5 bases). Per germline, CDR1 MNHEY and CDR2 SVGAGI. With 9 bases removed from V and 4 bases from J, the gap between germline ends came to 21 bases. This CDR3 has 15 residues. The CDR3 loop is CASAWGGEGLYGYTF. The CDR3 DNA reads TGTGCCAGTGCCTGGGGAGGGGAGGGCCTCTATGGCTACACCTTC.

The J gene is TRBJ2-1, the V gene TRBV7-6; a possible D gene is TRBD2 (5 bases). The length of the CDR3 is 16 residues. Trimming took off 5 bases at V and 8 bases at J, with 22 bases between the two ends. Germline V gives CDR1 SGHVS, CDR2 FNYEAQ. CDR3 residues: CASSPREQLVNDEQFF. In nucleotides, the CDR3 is TGTGCCAGCAGCCCGAGAGAACAACTAGTAAACGATGAGCAGTTCTTC.

The sample holds one count of this clone. DNA of the CDR3: TGTGCCTGGAGTGTACTGGTAGGGGATGGCTACACCTTC. This translates into CAWSVLVGDGYTF. The rearrangement uses TRBV30 and TRBJ1-2; perhaps TRBD1 as D (5 bases). V dropped 0 bases and J dropped 6 bases, with 11 bases sitting between them. Germline CDR1 and CDR2: GTSNPN and SVGIG (reference sequence). The CDR3 covers 13 residues.

This chain connects TRBV7-9 to TRBJ2-7; D remains ambiguous. The CDR3 has 13 residues. With 0 bases removed from V and 5 bases from J, the gap between germline ends came to 8 bases. CDR1 and CDR2 (germline): SEHNR, FQNEAQ (reference sequence). Here the CDR3 reads CASSLAGVNEQYF. CDR3 nucleotide sequence: TGTGCCAGCAGCTTAGCAGGAGTCAACGAGCAGTACTTC.

This clone is a singleton in its sample. The genes are TRBV9 and TRBJ1-1; D is unclear. Germline V gene lookup returns CDR1 SGDLS and CDR2 YYNGEE. Trimming took 0 bases from V and 2 from J, leaving 8 bases between them. The length of the CDR3 is 14 residues. CDR3 bases: TGTGCCAGCAGCGTAGTCGGCAGCAACACTGAAGCTTTCTTT. It translates to CASSVVGSNTEAFF.

V and J are TRBV7-3 and TRBJ2-3; 9 bases fit TRBD1. CDR1 is SGHTA and CDR2 is FQGTGA in the germline V gene. CDR3 length: 17 residues. J gave up 2 bases and V 5 bases, and 11 bases lay outside the gene matches. The CDR3 reads CASSPGQGSPLTDTQYF. The CDR3 nucleotides are TGTGCCAGCAGCCCAGGACAGGGGAGCCCCCTCACAGATACGCAGTATTTT.

This chain joins TRBV9 and TRBJ2-7, with a tentative D call TRBD2 (6 bases). This CDR3 is 15 amino acids long. The germline V and J ends were trimmed by 0 bases and 4 bases, with 14 bases remaining between them. Germline V gives CDR1 SGDLS, CDR2 YYNGEE. CDR3 bases: TGTGCCAGCAGCGTAGACACGGGGGTAGTATACGAGCAGTACTTC. Encoded protein: CASSVDTGVVYEQYF.

The chain joins TRBV7-2 to TRBJ1-1; TRBD1 might be the D (6 bases). Germline loops: CDR1 SGHTA, CDR2 FQGNSA. This CDR3 is built from 17 residues. The germline V and J ends were trimmed by 5 bases and 5 bases, with 24 bases remaining between them. The DNA of the CDR3 is TGTGCCAGCAGCGGGGGGCCCGTCCCGAAGGGTATGACTGAAGCTTTCTTT. This sequence encodes CASSGGPVPKGMTEAFF.

The chain is built from TRBV5-3 and TRBJ1-2; TRBD1 might be the D (5 bases). TRBV5-3 carries the ORF label, with uncertain function. The CDR3 totals 11 residues. V was clipped by 4 bases and J by 6 bases, with 7 bases between them. As DNA, the CDR3 is TGTGCCAGAAGCCCCAGGGATGGCTACACCTTC. Its translation: CARSPRDGYTF.

This sequence joins TRBV7-2 and TRBJ1-5, with no clear D. This CDR3 has 14 amino acids. Trimming pared 4 bases from V and 0 bases from J, leaving 7 bases between. Germline V gives CDR1 SGHTA, CDR2 FQGNSA. CDR3 DNA: TGTGCCAGCAGCTCGGTCCTTAGCAATCAGCCCCAGCATTTT. As protein: CASSSVLSNQPQHF.

This clone came up once. The rearrangement uses TRBV6-6 and TRBJ1-1; TRBD1 matches at 9 bases. The CDR3 length is 15 residues. V shed 5 bases, J shed 2 bases, and the junction held 6 bases outside the gene matches. Germline assignment: CDR1 MNHNY and CDR2 SVGAGI (reference sequence). Here the CDR3 reads CASSPWTGANTEAFF. The CDR3 DNA is TGTGCCAGCAGTCCATGGACAGGGGCTAACACTGAAGCTTTCTTT.